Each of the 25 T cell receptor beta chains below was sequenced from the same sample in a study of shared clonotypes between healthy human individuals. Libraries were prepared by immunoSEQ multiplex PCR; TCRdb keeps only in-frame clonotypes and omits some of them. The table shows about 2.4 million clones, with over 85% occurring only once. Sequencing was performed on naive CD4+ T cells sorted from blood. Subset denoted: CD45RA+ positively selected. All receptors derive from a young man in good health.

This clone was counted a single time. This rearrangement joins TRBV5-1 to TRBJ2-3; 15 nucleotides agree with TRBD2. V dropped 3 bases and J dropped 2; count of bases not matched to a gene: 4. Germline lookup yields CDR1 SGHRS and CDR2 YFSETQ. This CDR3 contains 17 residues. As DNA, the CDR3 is TGCGCCAGCAGCTACGGGACTAGCGGGGGGACCACAGATACGCAGTATTTT. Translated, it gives CASSYGTSGGTTDTQYF.

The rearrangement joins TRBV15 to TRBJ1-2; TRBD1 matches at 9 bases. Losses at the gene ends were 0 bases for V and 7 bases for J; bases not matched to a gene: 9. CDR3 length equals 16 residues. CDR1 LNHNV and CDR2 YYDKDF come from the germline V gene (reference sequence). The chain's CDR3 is CATSRDWGTGSSGYTF. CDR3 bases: TGTGCCACCAGCAGAGATTGGGGGACAGGGAGTAGTGGCTACACCTTC.

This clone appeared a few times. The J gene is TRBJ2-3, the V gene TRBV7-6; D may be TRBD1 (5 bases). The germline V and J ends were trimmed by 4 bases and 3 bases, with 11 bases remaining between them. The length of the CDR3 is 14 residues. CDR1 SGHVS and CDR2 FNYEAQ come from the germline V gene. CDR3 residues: CASSWGGSTDTQYF. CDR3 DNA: TGTGCCAGCAGCTGGGGCGGATCTACAGATACGCAGTATTTT.

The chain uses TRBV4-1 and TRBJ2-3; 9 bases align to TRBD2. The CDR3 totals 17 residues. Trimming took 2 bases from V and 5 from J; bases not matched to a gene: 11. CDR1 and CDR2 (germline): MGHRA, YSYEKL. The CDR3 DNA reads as TGCGCCAGCAGCCAATCCCTAGCGGGACCTTCGGTAGATACGCAGTATTTT. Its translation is CASSQSLAGPSVDTQYF.

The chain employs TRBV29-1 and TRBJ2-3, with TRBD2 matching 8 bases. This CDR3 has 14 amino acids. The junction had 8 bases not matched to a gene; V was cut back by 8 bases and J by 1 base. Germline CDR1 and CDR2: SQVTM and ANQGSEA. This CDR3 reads CSTRMTSGTDTQYF. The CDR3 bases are TGCAGCACCAGGATGACTAGCGGCACAGATACGCAGTATTTT.

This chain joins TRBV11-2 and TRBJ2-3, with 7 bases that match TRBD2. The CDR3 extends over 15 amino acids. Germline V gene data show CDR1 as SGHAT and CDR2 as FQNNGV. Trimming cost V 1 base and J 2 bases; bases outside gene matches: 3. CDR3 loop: CASSLGTSFTDTQYF. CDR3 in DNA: TGTGCCAGCAGCTTAGGGACTAGTTTCACAGATACGCAGTATTTT.

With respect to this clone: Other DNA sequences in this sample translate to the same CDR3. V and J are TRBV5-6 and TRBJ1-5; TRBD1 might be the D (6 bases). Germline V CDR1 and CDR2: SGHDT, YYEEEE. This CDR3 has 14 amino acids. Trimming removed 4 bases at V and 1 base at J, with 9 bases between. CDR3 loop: CASSGQYSNQPQHF. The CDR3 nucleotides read TGTGCCAGCAGCGGACAGTACAGCAATCAGCCCCAGCATTTT.

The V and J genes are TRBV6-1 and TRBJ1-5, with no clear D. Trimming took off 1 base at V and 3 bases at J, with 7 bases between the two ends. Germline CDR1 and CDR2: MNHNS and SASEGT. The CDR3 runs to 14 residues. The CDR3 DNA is TGTGCCAGCAGTGAAGTAAAGCTCAATCAGCCCCAGCATTTT. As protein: CASSEVKLNQPQHF.

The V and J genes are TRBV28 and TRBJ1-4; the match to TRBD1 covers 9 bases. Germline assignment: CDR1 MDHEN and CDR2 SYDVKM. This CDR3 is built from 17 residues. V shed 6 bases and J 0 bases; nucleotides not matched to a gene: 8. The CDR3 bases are TGTGCCAGCAGCCCCAGCCGGACAGGGGCAACTAATGAAAAACTGTTTTTT. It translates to CASSPSRTGATNEKLFF.

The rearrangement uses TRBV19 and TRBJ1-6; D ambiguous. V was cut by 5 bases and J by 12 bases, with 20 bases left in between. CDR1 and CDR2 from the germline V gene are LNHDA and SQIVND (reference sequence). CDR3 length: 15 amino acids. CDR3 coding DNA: TGTGCCAGTAGTGAAGACGGACTTATAGCCGGACCCCTCCACTTT. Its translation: CASSEDGLIAGPLHF.

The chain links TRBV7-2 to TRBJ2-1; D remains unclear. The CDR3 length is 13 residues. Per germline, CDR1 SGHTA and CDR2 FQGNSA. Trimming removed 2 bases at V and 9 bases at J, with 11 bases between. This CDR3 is CASSLRTPSEQFF. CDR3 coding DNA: TGTGCCAGCAGCTTAAGGACCCCCAGTGAGCAGTTCTTC.

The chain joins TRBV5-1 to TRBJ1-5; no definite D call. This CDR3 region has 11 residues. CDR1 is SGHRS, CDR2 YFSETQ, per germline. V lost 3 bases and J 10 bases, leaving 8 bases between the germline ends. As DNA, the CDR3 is TGCGCCAGCAGCTCCGGTAGACCCCAGCATTTT. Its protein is CASSSGRPQHF. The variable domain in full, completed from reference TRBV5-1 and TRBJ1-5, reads KAGVTQTPRYLIKTRGQQVTLSCSPISGHRSVSWYQQTPGQGLQFLFEYFSETQRNKGNFPGRFSGRQFSNSRSEMNVSTLELGDSALYLCASSSGRPQHFGDGTRLSIL.

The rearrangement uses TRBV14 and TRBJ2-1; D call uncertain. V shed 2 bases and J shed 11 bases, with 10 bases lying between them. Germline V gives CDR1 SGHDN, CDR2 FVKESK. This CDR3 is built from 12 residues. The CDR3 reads CASSQPYRKQFF. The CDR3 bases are TGTGCCAGCAGCCAACCCTACAGAAAGCAGTTCTTC.

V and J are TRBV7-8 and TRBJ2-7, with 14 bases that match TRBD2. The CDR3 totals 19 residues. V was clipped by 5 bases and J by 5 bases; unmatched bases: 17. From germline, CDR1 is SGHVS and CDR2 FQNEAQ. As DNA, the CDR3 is TGTGCCAGCAGCGTGGCTACGGGGACTAGCGGGAGAATGGGGCACGAGCAGTACTTC. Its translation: CASSVATGTSGRMGHEQYF.

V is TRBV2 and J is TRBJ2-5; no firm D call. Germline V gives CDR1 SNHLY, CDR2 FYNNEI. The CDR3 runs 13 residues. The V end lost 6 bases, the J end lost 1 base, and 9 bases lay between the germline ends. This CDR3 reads CASRRSAQETQYF. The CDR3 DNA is TGTGCCAGCAGAAGGTCTGCCCAAGAGACCCAGTACTTC.

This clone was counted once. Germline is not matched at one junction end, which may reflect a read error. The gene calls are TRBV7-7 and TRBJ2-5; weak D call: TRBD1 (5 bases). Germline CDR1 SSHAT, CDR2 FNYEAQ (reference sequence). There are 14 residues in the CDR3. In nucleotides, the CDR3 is TGTGCTAGCAGCCTCCAAGGGGCGAGGGAGACCCAGTACTTC. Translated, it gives CASSLQGARETQYF.

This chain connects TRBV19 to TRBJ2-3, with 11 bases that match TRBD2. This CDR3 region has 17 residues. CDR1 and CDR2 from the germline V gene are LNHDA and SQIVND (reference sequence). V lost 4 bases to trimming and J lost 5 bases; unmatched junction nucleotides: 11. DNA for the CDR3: TGTGCCAGTAGTAAGATAGCGGGGGGGCTACCAGGAGATACGCAGTATTTT. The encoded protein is CASSKIAGGLPGDTQYF. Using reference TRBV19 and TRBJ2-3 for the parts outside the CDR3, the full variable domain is DGGITQSPKYLFRKEGQNVTLSCEQNLNHDAMYWYRQDPGQGLRLIYYSQIVNDFQKGDIAEGYSVSREKKESFPLTVTSAQKNPTAFYLCASSKIAGGLPGDTQYFGPGTRLTVL.

The CDR3 sequence is CASSLWGPDATSYGYTF. As DNA, the CDR3 is TGTGCCAGCAGTCTGTGGGGCCCCGACGCCACTAGCTATGGCTACACCTTC. V is TRBV27 and J is TRBJ1-2; a possible D gene is TRBD1 (5 bases). Per germline, CDR1 MNHEY and CDR2 SMNVEV (reference sequence). The CDR3 has 17 amino acids. Trimming left V 5 bases short and J 4 bases short, with 23 bases between.

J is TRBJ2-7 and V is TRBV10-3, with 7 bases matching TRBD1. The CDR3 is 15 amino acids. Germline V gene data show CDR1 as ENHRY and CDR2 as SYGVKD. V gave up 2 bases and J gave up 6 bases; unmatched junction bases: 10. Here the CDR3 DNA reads TGTGCCATCAGTGAGACGGGACAGTCCTTGGGCGAGCAGTACTTC. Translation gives CAISETGQSLGEQYF.

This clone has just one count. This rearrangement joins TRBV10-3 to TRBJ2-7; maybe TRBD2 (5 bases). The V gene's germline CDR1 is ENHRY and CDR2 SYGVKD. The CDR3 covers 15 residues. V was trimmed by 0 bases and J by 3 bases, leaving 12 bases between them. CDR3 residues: CAISESTVASYEQYF. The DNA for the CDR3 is TGTGCCATCAGTGAGTCGACGGTAGCGAGCTACGAGCAGTACTTC.

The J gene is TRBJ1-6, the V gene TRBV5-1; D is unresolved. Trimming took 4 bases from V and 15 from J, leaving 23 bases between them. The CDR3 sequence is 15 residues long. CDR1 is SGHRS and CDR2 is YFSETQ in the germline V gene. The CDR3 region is CASSRSGAVNDLLHF. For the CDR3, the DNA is TGCGCCAGCAGCCGGAGTGGCGCGGTAAATGACCTCCTCCACTTT.

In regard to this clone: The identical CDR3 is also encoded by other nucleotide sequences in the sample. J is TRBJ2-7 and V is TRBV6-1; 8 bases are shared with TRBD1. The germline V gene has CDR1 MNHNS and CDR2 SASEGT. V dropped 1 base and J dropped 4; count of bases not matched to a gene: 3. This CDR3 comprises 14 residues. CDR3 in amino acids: CASSEGTGRYEQYF. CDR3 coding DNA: TGTGCCAGCAGTGAAGGGACAGGGAGGTACGAGCAGTACTTC.

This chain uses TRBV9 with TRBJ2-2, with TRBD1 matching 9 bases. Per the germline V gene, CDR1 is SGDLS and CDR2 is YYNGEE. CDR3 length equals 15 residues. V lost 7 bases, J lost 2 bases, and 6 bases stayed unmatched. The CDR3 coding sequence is TGTGCCAGCTTAAAGGGACAGGGAAACACCGGGGAGCTGTTTTTT. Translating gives CASLKGQGNTGELFF.

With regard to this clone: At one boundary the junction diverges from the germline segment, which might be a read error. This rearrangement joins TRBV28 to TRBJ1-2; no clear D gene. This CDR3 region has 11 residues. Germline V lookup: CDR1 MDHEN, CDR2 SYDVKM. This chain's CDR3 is CASSSRDTMFF. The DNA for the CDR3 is TGTGCCAGCAGTTCCCGAGACACCATGTTTTTC.

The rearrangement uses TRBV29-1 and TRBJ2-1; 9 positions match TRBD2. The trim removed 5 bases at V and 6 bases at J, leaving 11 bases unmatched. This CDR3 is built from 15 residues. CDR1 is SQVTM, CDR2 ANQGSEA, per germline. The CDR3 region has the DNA TGCAGCGTTAAACCCGGGACTAGCTCGTCCAATGAGCAGTTCTTC. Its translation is CSVKPGTSSSNEQFF.